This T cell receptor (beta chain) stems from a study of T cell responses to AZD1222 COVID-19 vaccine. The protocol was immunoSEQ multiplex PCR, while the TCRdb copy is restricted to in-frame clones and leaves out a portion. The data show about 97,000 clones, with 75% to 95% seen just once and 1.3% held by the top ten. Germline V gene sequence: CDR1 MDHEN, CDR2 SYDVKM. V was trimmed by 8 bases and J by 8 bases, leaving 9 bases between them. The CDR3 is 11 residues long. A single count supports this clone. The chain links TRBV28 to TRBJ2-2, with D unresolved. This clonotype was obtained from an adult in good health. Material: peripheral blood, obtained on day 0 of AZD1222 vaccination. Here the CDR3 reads CASFDVGELFF. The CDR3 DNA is TGTGCCAGCTTCGATGTGGGGGAGCTGTTTTTT.